This is a list of T cell receptor beta chains from one sample in a study of human T cells and chemical hapten exposure. A single record per CDR3 protein comes from TCRdb applying MiXCR to the RACE reads. This table holds 110,000 or so distinct CDR3 sequences, about a tenth found once. The sample consisted of whole blood, taken in connection with sensitization to the hapten diphenylcyclopropenone (DPC). All receptors come from a woman aged 40-49 years with alopecia areata. Some clones in this sample may be carry-over from other donors' samples. Both conserved end residues are part of each CDR3. Each record gives: CDR3 DNA, CDR3 protein, J gene, clone size, D gene, V gene. A D gene is named only where the DNA matches it firmly. Clone sizes are given selectively: once, few, many, or a class where the clone is expanded.

CDR3 DNA: TGCGCCAGCAGCTTGACAGGTTCAACTAATGAAAAACTGTTTTTT
CDR3 protein: CASSLTGSTNEKLFF
J gene: TRBJ1-4
clone size: NA
D gene: NA
V gene: TRBV5-1

CDR3 DNA: TGTGCCAGCTCCCTGGACACCTTAGAAAAACTGTTTTTT
CDR3 protein: CASSLDTLEKLFF
J gene: TRBJ1-4
clone size: many
D gene: NA
V gene: TRBV18

CDR3 DNA: TGTGCCAGCAGCGTATACTCGGGACCAGGCGAGCAGTACTTC
CDR3 protein: CASSVYSGPGEQYF
J gene: TRBJ2-7
clone size: NA
D gene: NA
V gene: TRBV11-2

CDR3 DNA: TGTGCCAGCAGCTTAGGTGGGACTACCCAAGAGACCCAGTACTTC
CDR3 protein: CASSLGGTTQETQYF
J gene: TRBJ2-5
clone size: few
D gene: TRBD2
V gene: TRBV7-2

CDR3 DNA: TGTGCCAGCTCCTATCAGGGAGGGACAGATACGCAGTATTTT
CDR3 protein: CASSYQGGTDTQYF
J gene: TRBJ2-3
clone size: many
D gene: TRBD2
V gene: TRBV27

CDR3 DNA: TGTGCCAGCAGCTTTGCGGGGGGCCCGGGGTCCGGTGAGCAGTTCTTC
CDR3 protein: CASSFAGGPGSGEQFF
J gene: TRBJ2-1
clone size: many
D gene: TRBD2
V gene: TRBV7-9

CDR3 DNA: TGTGCCAGCAGCTTACCTGGAGAGAGCGAGCAGTACTTC
CDR3 protein: CASSLPGESEQYF
J gene: TRBJ2-7
clone size: NA
D gene: NA
V gene: TRBV11-3

CDR3 DNA: TGTGCCGGGGGTGGGGCCAACTACAATGAGCAGTTCTTC
CDR3 protein: CAGGGANYNEQFF
J gene: TRBJ2-1
clone size: many
D gene: NA
V gene: TRBV10-3

CDR3 DNA: TGTGCCAGCAGCCAAGATCATGGCGTCAGGGGGCGCGGTGGCTACACCTTC
CDR3 protein: CASSQDHGVRGRGGYTF
J gene: TRBJ1-2
clone size: many
D gene: TRBD1
V gene: TRBV4-2

CDR3 DNA: TGTGCCAGCAGCTTAAACGGGCGCACAGATACGCAGTATTTT
CDR3 protein: CASSLNGRTDTQYF
J gene: TRBJ2-3
clone size: many
D gene: NA
V gene: TRBV7-2

CDR3 DNA: TGTGCCAGCAGCGTAATGGAGGCCATGAACACTGAAGCTTTCTTT
CDR3 protein: CASSVMEAMNTEAFF
J gene: TRBJ1-1
clone size: NA
D gene: NA
V gene: TRBV9

CDR3 DNA: TGTGCCAGCAGCTTATGGAATAACTATGGCTACACCTTC
CDR3 protein: CASSLWNNYGYTF
J gene: TRBJ1-2
clone size: NA
D gene: NA
V gene: TRBV7-2

CDR3 DNA: TGCAGCGTTGATACATTAAGACAGGGGAACTATGGCTACACCTTC
CDR3 protein: CSVDTLRQGNYGYTF
J gene: TRBJ1-2
clone size: many
D gene: TRBD1
V gene: TRBV29-1

CDR3 DNA: TGTGCAACGATTGGGGACTCGAGGGAGACCCAGTACTTC
CDR3 protein: CATIGDSRETQYF
J gene: TRBJ2-5
clone size: many
D gene: NA
V gene: TRBV3-1

CDR3 DNA: TGTGCCAGCAGCTTATCTAGCGGGGGATACGAGCAGTACTTC
CDR3 protein: CASSLSSGGYEQYF
J gene: TRBJ2-7
clone size: few
D gene: TRBD2
V gene: TRBV7-2

CDR3 DNA: TGTGCCAGCAGTTACGGCCGTTCCTCTGGAAACACCATATATTTT
CDR3 protein: CASSYGRSSGNTIYF
J gene: TRBJ1-3
clone size: many
D gene: NA
V gene: TRBV6-5

CDR3 DNA: TGCGCCAGCAGCTTGTTCTTCGGGGTGTCCTACGAGCAGTACTTC
CDR3 protein: CASSLFFGVSYEQYF
J gene: TRBJ2-7
clone size: many
D gene: NA
V gene: TRBV5-1

CDR3 DNA: TGCAGTGCTAGATTGCAGCTCCAAGAGACCCAGTACTTC
CDR3 protein: CSARLQLQETQYF
J gene: TRBJ2-5
clone size: NA
D gene: NA
V gene: TRBV20-1

CDR3 DNA: TGCAGTGCTAGAGCAGTTGTTGAGGGGGCCTATAATTCACCCCTCCACTTT
CDR3 protein: CSARAVVEGAYNSPLHF
J gene: TRBJ1-6
clone size: few
D gene: NA
V gene: TRBV20-1

CDR3 DNA: TGTGCCAGCAGTTTAGGGCTAGATTTAAATGAGCAGTTCTTC
CDR3 protein: CASSLGLDLNEQFF
J gene: TRBJ2-1
clone size: NA
D gene: NA
V gene: TRBV12-3/TRBV12-4